This T cell receptor beta chain was sequenced during a study of cytomegalovirus exposure and HLA in healthy donors. Study outcomes and limitations: An analysis done earlier found most TCR beta V segments productive about 87% or about 30% of the time.

This clone showed up just once. Its antigen is unidentified. The PCR used 60 Vbeta and 13 Jbeta primers. In the source study's methods: Roughly 80 million unique TCR beta chains, 9.5 million to 14 million shared, were counted in a later analysis. Libraries were prepared by immunoSEQ multiplex PCR; TCRdb keeps only in-frame clonotypes and omits some of them. V and J calls and clone size come straight from that table; D and trimming were deduced from the DNA. This table holds about 160,000 clones, roughly 80% found once. J was trimmed by 5 bases and V by 4 bases; bases with no gene match: 11. This CDR3 contains 16 residues. Per the germline V gene, CDR1 is SGDLS and CDR2 is YYNGEE. Healthy donors of bone marrow made up the group.

The chain employs TRBV9 and TRBJ2-3; 9 nucleotides line up with TRBD2. The sequence derives from a male donor in good health and CMV-seropositive. Sequencing was done on a sample of PBMCs. In DNA form, the CDR3 reads TGTGCCAGCAGCTCCCCAGGGCGGGAGGGCCGAGATACGCAGTATTTT. The encoded protein is CASSSPGREGRDTQYF.